What follows are 28 T cell receptor beta chains derived from one specimen sequenced in a study of blood T cell repertoires in COVID-19. TCRdb's copy holds only in-frame clones and misses some; the assay was immunoSEQ multiplex PCR. The sample records about 69,000 clones, approximately 84% being singletons. Sequencing was carried out using peripheral blood. The receptors were gathered from a man in his forties with COVID-19, enrolled during active disease.

This chain uses TRBV10-1 with TRBJ2-7; 12 nucleotides agree with TRBD2. This CDR3 is built from 18 residues. After removal of 0 bases from V and 2 bases from J, the junction contained 8 bases not matched to a gene. In germline, CDR1 is WNHNN, CDR2 SYGVQD (reference sequence). In DNA form, the CDR3 reads TGCGCCAGCAGTGAGTCCGGACTAGCGGGGACTCTAACCTACGAGCAGTACTTC. Protein sequence: CASSESGLAGTLTYEQYF.

The rearrangement links TRBV28 to TRBJ1-3, with 7 bases identical to TRBD1. The CDR3 spans 13 residues. Germline V gene lookup returns CDR1 MDHEN and CDR2 SYDVKM. The V gene end was trimmed by 5 bases and the J gene end by 4 bases; junction bases not matched to a gene: 2. This CDR3 reads CASSTTGGNTIYF. The DNA of the CDR3 is TGTGCCAGCAGTACGACAGGGGGAAACACCATATATTTT.

In this sample, this clone turned up once. The V and J genes are TRBV19 and TRBJ1-5; no firm D call. With 3 bases removed from V and 1 base from J, the gap between germline ends came to 7 bases. The CDR3 spans 14 residues. From germline, CDR1 is LNHDA and CDR2 SQIVND (reference sequence). As DNA, the CDR3 is TGTGCCAGTAGTATGCGACTGAGCAATCAGCCCCAGCATTTT. Its translation is CASSMRLSNQPQHF.

The chain is built from TRBV2 and TRBJ2-1; TRBD1 agrees at 7 bases. Germline trimming cut 6 bases from V and 11 bases from J; bases unmatched to any gene: 10. Germline assignment: CDR1 SNHLY and CDR2 FYNNEI. The CDR3 is 13 residues long. The CDR3: CASSAGTVDKQFF. The CDR3 DNA reads TGTGCCAGCAGCGCCGGGACAGTGGATAAGCAGTTCTTC.

The chain combines TRBV27 with TRBJ1-5; D may be TRBD1 (5 bases). The germline V gene has CDR1 MNHEY and CDR2 SMNVEV (reference sequence). There are 15 residues in the CDR3. Trimming stripped 2 bases from V and 2 bases from J, with 10 bases between. The chain's CDR3 is CASSLDSFGNQPQHF. DNA for the CDR3: TGTGCCAGCAGTTTAGACAGCTTTGGCAATCAGCCCCAGCATTTT.

The genes are TRBV5-4 and TRBJ2-1; possibly TRBD1 for D (6 bases). CDR3 length equals 16 residues. V was clipped by 4 bases and J by 2 bases, with 16 bases between them. Per the germline V gene, CDR1 is SGHNT and CDR2 is YYREEE (reference sequence). The CDR3 spells CASSPPDRTAYNEQFF. The CDR3 DNA reads as TGTGCCAGCAGCCCCCCCGATAGGACAGCCTACAATGAGCAGTTCTTC.

CDR3 residues: CASSLGGLGSPLHF. In DNA form, the CDR3 reads TGTGCCAGCAGTTTAGGAGGGCTTGGCTCACCCCTCCACTTT. V is TRBV28 and J is TRBJ1-6; no reliable D call. This CDR3 has 14 residues. CDR1 and CDR2 from the germline V gene are MDHEN and SYDVKM. V was cut by 2 bases and J by 10 bases, with 12 bases left in between.

The chain uses TRBV10-3 and TRBJ1-4, with 8 positions matching TRBD1. CDR1 is ENHRY, CDR2 SYGVKD, per germline. V lost 6 bases, J lost 5 bases, and 5 bases stayed unmatched. The CDR3 loop spans 14 amino acids. CDR3 nucleotide sequence: TGTGCCATCAGGCAGGGGGCGCAGAATGAAAAACTGTTTTTT. Translating gives CAIRQGAQNEKLFF.

The J gene is TRBJ2-1, the V gene TRBV5-1, with 10 bases identical to TRBD1. This CDR3 region has 16 residues. V lost 0 bases, J lost 4 bases, and 4 bases stayed unmatched. Germline V gene sequence: CDR1 SGHRS, CDR2 YFSETQ. As DNA, the CDR3 is TGCGCCAGCAGCTTGGGACCGGGACAGGGGTACAATGAGCAGTTCTTC. Its protein product is CASSLGPGQGYNEQFF.

The V call is TRBV9, the J call TRBJ1-5, with TRBD1 as a possible D gene (5 bases). Trimming stripped 5 bases from V and 6 bases from J, with 15 bases between. Germline CDR1 and CDR2: SGDLS and YYNGEE. The CDR3 is 14 amino acids. The DNA for the CDR3 is TGTGCCAGCAGTCAAGCCCGGGGGGGTCAGCCCCAGCATTTT. Residues: CASSQARGGQPQHF.

The chain couples TRBV19 to TRBJ1-1, with D possibly being TRBD1 (5 bases). The CDR3 contains 16 residues. From germline, CDR1 is LNHDA and CDR2 SQIVND (reference sequence). Trimming left V 6 bases short and J 5 bases short, with 22 bases between. For the CDR3, the DNA is TGTGCCAGTAGGATACGGGGGAGAGGTAGGCAAACTGAAGCTTTCTTT. It codes for CASRIRGRGRQTEAFF.

This clone was detected only a few times. The chain recombines TRBV9 with TRBJ1-1, with TRBD1 matching 7 bases. Trimming removed 3 bases from V and 0 bases from J; junction bases left unmatched: 14. The CDR3 is 18 amino acids. Germline CDR1 and CDR2: SGDLS and YYNGEE. DNA of the CDR3: TGTGCCAGCAGCGGGCACGGCGGAACAGGGGCGATGAACACTGAAGCTTTCTTT. Amino acid sequence: CASSGHGGTGAMNTEAFF.

The CDR3 region has the DNA TGTGCCAGCTTTGATCGGATGCAGGGACAGGGACTCTATGGCTACACCTTC. As protein: CASFDRMQGQGLYGYTF. This chain uses TRBV2 with TRBJ1-2; 9 bases fit TRBD1. With 8 bases clipped from V and 4 bases from J, the junction kept 17 bases outside the gene matches. The CDR3 length is 17 residues. The germline CDR1 and CDR2 sequences are SNHLY and FYNNEI.

CDR3 region: CASSTGTATNEKLFF. The CDR3 DNA is TGCGCCAGCAGCACTGGGACAGCAACTAATGAAAAACTGTTTTTT. The rearrangement links TRBV5-1 to TRBJ1-4; TRBD1 aligns across 7 bases. This CDR3 region has 15 residues. The V gene end was trimmed by 4 bases and the J gene end by 0 bases; junction bases not matched to a gene: 3. From germline, CDR1 is SGHRS and CDR2 YFSETQ.

V usage is TRBV27 and J usage is TRBJ2-1; 11 bases agree with TRBD2. The ends lost 4 bases at V and 12 bases at J; junction bases unmatched: 11. Germline values: CDR1 MNHEY, CDR2 SMNVEV (reference sequence). The CDR3 covers 15 residues. CDR3 protein: CASSSGLAVGRGQFF. The CDR3, as DNA: TGTGCCAGCAGTTCGGGACTAGCGGTCGGGCGCGGGCAGTTCTTC.

The chain recombines TRBV28 with TRBJ1-1; 10 bases match TRBD1. The CDR3 contains 13 residues. CDR1 and CDR2 (germline): MDHEN, SYDVKM. The V segment lost 5 bases and the J segment 10 bases; nucleotides outside the gene matches: 7. For the CDR3, the DNA is TGTGCCAGCAGTGGACAGGGGGGTCTCGGAGCTTTCTTT. It specifies CASSGQGGLGAFF. Variable domain in full (rest from reference TRBV28 and TRBJ1-1): DVKVTQSSRYLVKRTGEKVFLECVQDMDHENMFWYRQDPGLGLRLIYFSYDVKMKEKGDIPEGYSVSREKKERFSLILESASTNQTSMYLCASSGQGGLGAFFGQGTRLTVV.

V gene TRBV5-1 combines with J gene TRBJ2-7; 9 bases agree with TRBD1. CDR3 size: 15 residues. With 4 bases clipped from V and 3 bases from J, the junction kept 8 bases outside the gene matches. Germline V lookup: CDR1 SGHRS, CDR2 YFSETQ. CDR3 amino acids: CASSPSTGGNYEQYF. DNA for the CDR3: TGCGCCAGCAGCCCCTCGACAGGGGGGAACTACGAGCAGTACTTC.

The CDR3 protein is CASSPQGANEQYF. The CDR3 DNA reads TGTGCCAGCTCACCTCAGGGGGCCAACGAGCAGTACTTC. V and J are TRBV18 and TRBJ2-7; TRBD1 aligns across 8 bases. Trimming removed 3 bases from V and 5 bases from J; junction bases left unmatched: 3. CDR3 size: 13 residues. Germline-derived CDR1 and CDR2 are KGHSH and LQKENI.

The chain links TRBV19 to TRBJ2-6; no reliable D call. Germline V gene data show CDR1 as LNHDA and CDR2 as SQIVND (reference sequence). V was clipped by 6 bases and J by 0 bases, with 9 bases between them. The CDR3 contains 15 residues. The chain's CDR3 is CASSLGHSGANVLTF. CDR3 in DNA: TGTGCCAGTAGCCTTGGGCACTCTGGGGCCAACGTCCTGACTTTC.

The chain links TRBV12-3 or TRBV12-4 to TRBJ1-6; D uncertain. V was shortened by 5 bases and J by 10 bases, with 12 bases between the two germline ends. This CDR3 contains 13 residues. In DNA, the CDR3 is TGTGCCAGCAGTCGGGCCGAGGGATCACCCCTCCACTTT. Amino acids: CASSRAEGSPLHF.

The chain carries TRBV6-4 and TRBJ1-5; D is uncertain. Germline V gene data show CDR1 as MRHNA and CDR2 as SNTAGT. This CDR3 comprises 20 residues. With 4 bases removed from V and 4 bases from J, the gap between germline ends came to 29 bases. CDR3: CASSAPMSIKPGQNNQPQHF. As DNA, the CDR3 is TGTGCCAGCAGTGCCCCTATGAGTATAAAACCTGGGCAGAATAATCAGCCCCAGCATTTT.

The chain uses TRBV6-5 and TRBJ2-5, with D possibly TRBD1 on 5 matching bases. CDR1 is MNHEY, CDR2 SVGAGI, per germline. This CDR3 comprises 14 residues. Trimming left V 6 bases short and J 2 bases short, with 13 bases between. This CDR3 reads CASRDRQRQETQYF. The CDR3 coding sequence is TGTGCCAGCAGAGATCGACAGAGACAAGAGACCCAGTACTTC.

V and J are TRBV6-5 and TRBJ1-4; 7 positions agree with TRBD1. V lost 5 bases and J lost 4; bases outside the gene matches: 7. Germline CDR1 and CDR2: MNHEY and SVGAGI. The CDR3 is 15 amino acids. This CDR3 reads CASSTRQGVNEKLFF. The CDR3 region has the DNA TGTGCCAGCAGTACTAGACAGGGCGTTAATGAAAAACTGTTTTTT.

The table lists this clone with a count of one. The genes are TRBV11-2 and TRBJ1-1; D gene uncertain. This CDR3 comprises 13 residues. Deletions cut 0 bases from V and 10 bases from J, with 12 bases between. Germline CDR1 is SGHAT and CDR2 is FQNNGV. CDR3 bases: TGTGCCAGCAGCTTAGATACGGACTCAGCAGCTTTCTTT. It encodes CASSLDTDSAAFF.

The gene calls are TRBV11-3 and TRBJ2-2; maybe TRBD1 (6 bases). V lost 0 bases and J 8 bases, leaving 10 bases between the germline ends. The CDR3 covers 14 residues. The germline V gene has CDR1 SGHNT and CDR2 YENEEA. The CDR3 DNA reads as TGTGCCAGCAGCTTAGAACAGGGTGCTGGGGAGCTGTTTTTT. Translated, it gives CASSLEQGAGELFF. Full variable domain (rest looked up from reference TRBV11-3 and TRBJ2-2): EAGVVQSPRYKIIEKKQPVAFWCNPISGHNTLYWYLQNLGQGPELLIRYENEEAVDDSQLPKDRFSAERLKGVDSTLKIQPAELGDSAVYLCASSLEQGAGELFFGEGSRLTVL.

The chain joins TRBV4-2 to TRBJ2-1; 14 bases map to TRBD2. J was trimmed by 8 bases and V by 6 bases; bases with no gene match: 6. The CDR3 is 15 amino acids. Per the germline V gene, CDR1 is LGHNA and CDR2 is YNFKEQ. CDR3 nucleotides: TGTGCCAGCAGTTCGACTAGCGGGGGGGCCTATGAGCAGTTCTTC. Protein sequence: CASSSTSGGAYEQFF.

The rearrangement joins TRBV9 to TRBJ2-3, with 9 bases that match TRBD2. After removal of 6 bases from V and 4 bases from J, the junction contained 9 bases not matched to a gene. The CDR3 has 15 residues. Germline-derived CDR1 and CDR2 are SGDLS and YYNGEE. The CDR3 reads CASTKGGGGADTQYF. In DNA form, the CDR3 reads TGTGCCAGCACCAAAGGTGGCGGGGGGGCAGATACGCAGTATTTT.

The J gene is TRBJ2-7, the V gene TRBV5-1, with a tentative D call TRBD1 (6 bases). Germline assignment: CDR1 SGHRS and CDR2 YFSETQ. The CDR3 runs 13 residues. V was trimmed by 0 bases and J by 4 bases, leaving 8 bases between them. CDR3: CASSLDRDYEQYF. The CDR3 DNA sequence: TGCGCCAGCAGCTTGGACAGGGATTACGAGCAGTACTTC.